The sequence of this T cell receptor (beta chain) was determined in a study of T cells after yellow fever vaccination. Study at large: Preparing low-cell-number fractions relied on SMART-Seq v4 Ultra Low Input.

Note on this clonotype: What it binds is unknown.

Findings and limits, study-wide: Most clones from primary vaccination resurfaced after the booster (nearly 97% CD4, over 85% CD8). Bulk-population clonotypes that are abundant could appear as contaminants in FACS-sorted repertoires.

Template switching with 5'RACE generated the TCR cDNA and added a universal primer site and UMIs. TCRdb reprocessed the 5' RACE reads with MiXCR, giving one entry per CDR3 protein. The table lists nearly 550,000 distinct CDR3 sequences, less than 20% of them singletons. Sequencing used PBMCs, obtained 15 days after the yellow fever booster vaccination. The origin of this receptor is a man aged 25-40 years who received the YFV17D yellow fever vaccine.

This CDR3 reads CASSQLHSRRKGLPPQETQYF. The CDR3 DNA follows: TGTGCCAGCAGCCAACTTCACTCGAGACGGAAGGGGCTCCCTCCCCAAGAGACCCAGTACTTC. V usage is TRBV3-1 and J usage is TRBJ2-5; possible D gene TRBD1, 5 bases. V was pared by 2 bases and J by 1 base, with 29 bases between. This CDR3 region has 21 residues. CDR1 LGHDT and CDR2 YNNKEL come from the germline V gene (reference sequence).